This is a list of T cell receptor beta chains from one sample in a study of long-term antiretroviral therapy in people with HIV. Assay used: immunoSEQ multiplex PCR; TCRdb lists only in-frame clones, some missing. This repertoire shows roughly 44,000 clones, roughly 95% found once; its top ten account for about 2.5%. This material consisted of unsorted PBMCs, taken 3.7 years after starting antiretroviral therapy. The receptors were sampled from a woman in her fifties or sixties with HIV. Each CDR3 is given with its conserved first and last residue. Each record gives: clone size, D gene, V gene, J gene, CDR3 protein, CDR3 DNA. A D gene is named only where the DNA matches it firmly. Rows give clone size only sometimes, using once, few, many, or a class for an expanded clone.

clone_size: .
d_call: TRBD1
v_call: TRBV5-1
j_call: TRBJ1-2
cdr3_aa: CASSLMGDSHYGYTF
cdr3_nt: TGCGCCAGCAGCTTGATGGGGGACAGCCACTATGGCTACACCTTC

clone_size: .
d_call: TRBD2
v_call: TRBV7-3
j_call: TRBJ2-3
cdr3_aa: CASSPAGGTDAQYF
cdr3_nt: TGTGCCAGCAGCCCAGCGGGGGGGACAGATGCGCAGTATTTT

clone_size: .
d_call: .
v_call: TRBV19
j_call: TRBJ2-5
cdr3_aa: CASSIGGVQETQYF
cdr3_nt: TGTGCCAGTAGTATTGGTGGGGTCCAAGAGACCCAGTACTTC

clone_size: .
d_call: TRBD2
v_call: TRBV5-1
j_call: TRBJ2-6
cdr3_aa: CASSREVAGLSGANVLTF
cdr3_nt: TGCGCCAGCAGCCGGGAGGTGGCGGGGCTCTCTGGGGCCAACGTCCTGACTTTC

clone_size: .
d_call: .
v_call: TRBV5-6
j_call: TRBJ1-1
cdr3_aa: CASSPPGEGDTEAFF
cdr3_nt: TGTGCCAGCAGCCCGCCCGGAGAGGGGGATACTGAAGCTTTCTTT

clone_size: .
d_call: TRBD1
v_call: TRBV7-3
j_call: TRBJ1-2
cdr3_aa: CASSPLTGGGSGYTF
cdr3_nt: TGTGCCAGCAGCCCCCTGACAGGGGGGGGGTCTGGCTACACCTTC

clone_size: .
d_call: TRBD1
v_call: TRBV7-2
j_call: TRBJ1-4
cdr3_aa: CASSSGTGVVRNEKLFF
cdr3_nt: TGTGCCAGCAGCTCCGGGACAGGGGTAGTAAGAAATGAAAAACTGTTTTTT

clone_size: .
d_call: .
v_call: TRBV2
j_call: TRBJ2-1
cdr3_aa: CASSASIEQFF
cdr3_nt: TGTGCCAGCAGCGCTAGCATTGAGCAGTTCTTC

clone_size: .
d_call: .
v_call: TRBV6-5
j_call: TRBJ1-1
cdr3_aa: CASRDEGLGNTEAFF
cdr3_nt: TGTGCCAGCAGGGATGAGGGACTGGGTAACACTGAAGCTTTCTTT

clone_size: .
d_call: .
v_call: TRBV27
j_call: TRBJ1-5
cdr3_aa: CASSPRGGNQPQHF
cdr3_nt: TGTGCCAGCAGTCCCCGAGGGGGGAATCAGCCCCAGCATTTT

clone_size: .
d_call: .
v_call: TRBV11-2
j_call: TRBJ2-2
cdr3_aa: CASSLVGTPAGELFF
cdr3_nt: TGTGCCAGCAGCTTAGTAGGGACACCAGCCGGGGAGCTGTTTTTT

clone_size: .
d_call: TRBD2
v_call: TRBV7-2
j_call: TRBJ2-7
cdr3_aa: CASSFIAGESYEQYF
cdr3_nt: TGTGCCAGCAGCTTCATAGCGGGGGAGAGCTACGAGCAGTACTTC

clone_size: .
d_call: .
v_call: TRBV27
j_call: TRBJ1-2
cdr3_aa: CASSFGEGRMVWGYTF
cdr3_nt: TGTGCCAGCAGTTTTGGGGAGGGACGGATGGTCTGGGGCTACACCTTC

clone_size: .
d_call: TRBD1
v_call: TRBV4-2
j_call: TRBJ1-1
cdr3_aa: CASSPRTGGMNTEAFF
cdr3_nt: TGTGCCAGCAGCCCTCGGACAGGGGGGATGAACACTGAAGCTTTCTTT

clone_size: .
d_call: TRBD2
v_call: TRBV10-3
j_call: TRBJ2-3
cdr3_aa: CAISERLAGEADTQYF
cdr3_nt: TGTGCCATCAGTGAGCGACTAGCGGGGGAGGCAGATACGCAGTATTTT

clone_size: .
d_call: .
v_call: TRBV7-9
j_call: TRBJ1-1
cdr3_aa: CASSSYLNTEAFF
cdr3_nt: TGTGCCAGCAGCTCTTACTTGAACACTGAAGCTTTCTTT

clone_size: .
d_call: TRBD1
v_call: TRBV2
j_call: TRBJ2-7
cdr3_aa: CASSATGPLLLSSYEQYF
cdr3_nt: TGTGCCAGCAGCGCGACAGGGCCCCTACTTCTGAGCTCCTACGAGCAGTACTTC

clone_size: once
d_call: .
v_call: TRBV19
j_call: TRBJ1-2
cdr3_aa: CASSPGPVYGYTF
cdr3_nt: TGTGCCAGTAGTCCAGGGCCCGTCTATGGCTACACCTTC

clone_size: once
d_call: .
v_call: TRBV5-4
j_call: TRBJ1-3
cdr3_aa: CASSLGSGSGNTIYF
cdr3_nt: TGTGCCAGCAGCTTAGGCTCCGGCTCTGGAAACACCATATATTTT

clone_size: .
d_call: .
v_call: TRBV5-1
j_call: TRBJ1-2
cdr3_aa: CASSLGQSNYGYTF
cdr3_nt: TGCGCCAGCAGCTTGGGACAGAGCAACTATGGCTACACCTTC

clone_size: .
d_call: .
v_call: TRBV2
j_call: TRBJ1-2
cdr3_aa: CASREGLLNYGYTF
cdr3_nt: TGTGCCAGCAGGGAAGGACTCCTTAACTATGGCTACACCTTC

clone_size: .
d_call: TRBD2
v_call: TRBV18
j_call: TRBJ2-1
cdr3_aa: CASSPPVPAGYYNEQFF
cdr3_nt: TGTGCCAGCTCACCACCGGTCCCAGCGGGGTATTACAATGAGCAGTTCTTC

clone_size: .
d_call: .
v_call: TRBV19
j_call: TRBJ2-5
cdr3_aa: CASSIDYQETQYF
cdr3_nt: TGTGCCAGTAGTATAGATTACCAAGAGACCCAGTACTTC

clone_size: .
d_call: TRBD1
v_call: TRBV28
j_call: TRBJ2-1
cdr3_aa: CASSLFPGQGFGNEQFF
cdr3_nt: TGTGCCAGCAGTTTATTTCCGGGACAGGGGTTTGGGAATGAGCAGTTCTTC

clone_size: .
d_call: TRBD1
v_call: TRBV4-1
j_call: TRBJ2-1
cdr3_aa: CASSRTGESSYNEQFF
cdr3_nt: TGCGCCAGCAGTCGCACAGGGGAAAGTTCCTACAATGAGCAGTTCTTC

clone_size: .
d_call: .
v_call: TRBV2
j_call: TRBJ2-1
cdr3_aa: CASSEGGTPWSEEQFF
cdr3_nt: TGTGCCAGCAGTGAGGGCGGGACGCCATGGAGTGAGGAGCAGTTCTTC

clone_size: .
d_call: TRBD2
v_call: TRBV10-2
j_call: TRBJ2-3
cdr3_aa: CASKNSGGADTQYF
cdr3_nt: TGCGCCAGCAAGAATAGCGGGGGCGCAGATACGCAGTATTTT

clone_size: .
d_call: .
v_call: TRBV6-5
j_call: TRBJ1-1
cdr3_aa: CASSPLRGTEAFF
cdr3_nt: TGTGCCAGCAGTCCCCTCAGGGGCACTGAAGCTTTCTTT

clone_size: .
d_call: .
v_call: TRBV19
j_call: TRBJ1-6
cdr3_aa: CASSIEVGAAGSPLHF
cdr3_nt: TGTGCCAGTAGTATAGAGGTCGGGGCAGCCGGGTCACCCCTCCACTTT

clone_size: .
d_call: .
v_call: TRBV6-4
j_call: TRBJ2-3
cdr3_aa: CASSDSIGGRDTQYF
cdr3_nt: TGTGCCAGCAGTGACTCGATAGGAGGTAGAGATACGCAGTATTTT

clone_size: .
d_call: .
v_call: TRBV19
j_call: TRBJ1-1
cdr3_aa: CASSKQGRGTEAFF
cdr3_nt: TGTGCCAGTAGTAAACAGGGACGGGGCACTGAAGCTTTCTTT

clone_size: .
d_call: .
v_call: TRBV5-6
j_call: TRBJ2-7
cdr3_aa: CASSFENLPLYEQYF
cdr3_nt: TGTGCCAGCAGCTTTGAGAACCTGCCCCTCTACGAGCAGTACTTC

clone_size: .
d_call: TRBD2
v_call: TRBV6-1
j_call: TRBJ2-7
cdr3_aa: CASSASGLAYEQYF
cdr3_nt: TGTGCCAGCAGTGCCTCGGGACTAGCTTACGAGCAGTACTTC

clone_size: .
d_call: TRBD1
v_call: TRBV27
j_call: TRBJ2-7
cdr3_aa: CASKKGTGVYEQYF
cdr3_nt: TGTGCCAGCAAAAAAGGGACAGGGGTCTACGAGCAGTACTTC

clone_size: .
d_call: .
v_call: TRBV7-2
j_call: TRBJ1-2
cdr3_aa: CASSLGRTDNYGYTF
cdr3_nt: TGTGCCAGCAGCTTAGGACGAACAGATAACTATGGCTACACCTTC

clone_size: once
d_call: .
v_call: TRBV7-9
j_call: TRBJ1-1
cdr3_aa: CASSPITEAFF
cdr3_nt: TGTGCCAGCAGCCCCATTACTGAAGCTTTCTTT

clone_size: .
d_call: .
v_call: TRBV2
j_call: TRBJ1-3
cdr3_aa: CASSVRGMNSGNTIYF
cdr3_nt: TGTGCCAGCAGTGTAAGGGGAATGAACTCTGGAAACACCATATATTTT

clone_size: .
d_call: .
v_call: TRBV7-9
j_call: TRBJ1-2
cdr3_aa: CASSLGSAVYGYTF
cdr3_nt: TGTGCCAGCAGCTTAGGCTCGGCGGTCTATGGCTACACCTTC

clone_size: .
d_call: .
v_call: TRBV19
j_call: TRBJ1-2
cdr3_aa: CASSITGLNNYGYTF
cdr3_nt: TGTGCCAGTAGTATAACCGGGCTGAATAACTATGGCTACACCTTC

clone_size: .
d_call: .
v_call: TRBV5-1
j_call: TRBJ2-3
cdr3_aa: CASSLSPSTDTQYF
cdr3_nt: TGCGCCAGCAGCTTGAGCCCGAGCACAGATACGCAGTATTTT

clone_size: .
d_call: .
v_call: TRBV4-1
j_call: TRBJ2-3
cdr3_aa: CASSHPRVGQGTDTQYF
cdr3_nt: TGCGCCAGCAGCCACCCCAGAGTGGGTCAGGGGACAGATACGCAGTATTTT

clone_size: .
d_call: .
v_call: TRBV10-3
j_call: TRBJ1-2
cdr3_aa: CASRLGTGNYGYTF
cdr3_nt: TGTGCCTCTCGACTTGGAACGGGTAACTATGGCTACACCTTC

clone_size: .
d_call: TRBD1
v_call: TRBV11-2
j_call: TRBJ1-5
cdr3_aa: CASSSGQFNQPQHF
cdr3_nt: TGTGCCAGCAGCTCGGGACAGTTCAATCAGCCCCAGCATTTT

clone_size: once
d_call: .
v_call: TRBV2
j_call: TRBJ1-2
cdr3_aa: CASNRVSDYGYTF
cdr3_nt: TGTGCCAGCAACAGGGTTTCCGACTATGGCTACACCTTC

clone_size: .
d_call: .
v_call: TRBV6-6
j_call: TRBJ1-2
cdr3_aa: CASSYGAGGDGYGYTF
cdr3_nt: TGTGCCAGCAGTTATGGGGCGGGGGGGGATGGCTATGGCTACACCTTC

clone_size: .
d_call: TRBD1
v_call: TRBV6-5
j_call: TRBJ1-5
cdr3_aa: CASSSGTANQPQHF
cdr3_nt: TGTGCCAGCAGCTCCGGGACAGCAAATCAGCCCCAGCATTTT

clone_size: large
d_call: TRBD1
v_call: TRBV7-8
j_call: TRBJ1-1
cdr3_aa: CASSSGQPNTEAFF
cdr3_nt: TGTGCCAGCAGCTCGGGACAGCCGAACACTGAAGCTTTCTTT

clone_size: .
d_call: TRBD1
v_call: TRBV30
j_call: TRBJ1-2
cdr3_aa: CAWSMGQGNGYTF
cdr3_nt: TGTGCCTGGAGTATGGGACAGGGAAATGGCTACACCTTC

clone_size: .
d_call: .
v_call: TRBV25-1
j_call: TRBJ2-2
cdr3_aa: CASSGRMNTGELFF
cdr3_nt: TGTGCCAGCAGTGGCAGGATGAACACCGGGGAGCTGTTTTTT

clone_size: .
d_call: TRBD2
v_call: TRBV7-3
j_call: TRBJ2-5
cdr3_aa: CASSLGVAGNQETQYF
cdr3_nt: TGTGCCAGCAGCTTAGGGGTAGCGGGGAACCAAGAGACCCAGTACTTC

clone_size: .
d_call: TRBD1
v_call: TRBV7-9
j_call: TRBJ2-2
cdr3_aa: CASSPQGAHAGELFF
cdr3_nt: TGTGCCAGCAGCCCCCAGGGGGCGCATGCCGGGGAGCTGTTTTTT

clone_size: .
d_call: TRBD2
v_call: TRBV19
j_call: TRBJ2-2
cdr3_aa: CASSIGLAGTGELFF
cdr3_nt: TGTGCCAGTAGTATAGGACTAGCGGGGACCGGGGAGCTGTTTTTT

clone_size: once
d_call: .
v_call: TRBV9
j_call: TRBJ2-5
cdr3_aa: CASSVADRRTQYF
cdr3_nt: TGTGCCAGCAGCGTAGCTGACCGAAGGACCCAGTACTTC

clone_size: .
d_call: .
v_call: TRBV7-7
j_call: TRBJ2-5
cdr3_aa: CASSHGQQETQYF
cdr3_nt: TGTGCTAGCAGCCACGGACAGCAAGAGACCCAGTACTTC

clone_size: .
d_call: .
v_call: TRBV7-3
j_call: TRBJ2-1
cdr3_aa: CASSPEGVKNEQFF
cdr3_nt: TGTGCCAGCAGCCCGGAGGGGGTGAAGAATGAGCAGTTCTTC

clone_size: .
d_call: .
v_call: TRBV4-3
j_call: TRBJ2-7
cdr3_aa: CASSQGDSGTYEQYF
cdr3_nt: TGCGCCAGCAGCCAAGGGGACTCGGGGACCTACGAGCAGTACTTC

clone_size: .
d_call: .
v_call: TRBV10-2
j_call: TRBJ2-1
cdr3_aa: CASSNPGQSSYNEQFF
cdr3_nt: TGCGCCAGCTCAAACCCCGGCCAGAGCTCCTACAATGAGCAGTTCTTC

clone_size: once
d_call: .
v_call: TRBV20-1
j_call: TRBJ1-3
cdr3_aa: CSAKTGNTIYF
cdr3_nt: TGCAGTGCTAAGACTGGAAACACCATATATTTT

clone_size: few
d_call: .
v_call: TRBV19
j_call: TRBJ1-2
cdr3_aa: CASSISYRLYGYTF
cdr3_nt: TGTGCCAGTAGTATAAGTTACAGACTCTATGGCTACACCTTC

clone_size: .
d_call: .
v_call: TRBV6-1
j_call: TRBJ1-2
cdr3_aa: CASTDRIGGYGYTF
cdr3_nt: TGTGCCAGCACAGACAGGATAGGAGGCTATGGCTACACCTTC